This T cell receptor (beta chain) was sequenced for a study of naive and memory T cell subsets. The study, taken as a whole, reports: Clonotypes here are unpaired alpha or beta chain sequences.

This clonotype came up a few times. The antigen is undetermined. The CDR3 runs 16 residues. Germline V gives CDR1 MNHEY, CDR2 SMNVEV (reference sequence). V was shortened by 7 bases and J by 2 bases, with 18 bases between the two germline ends. An equimolar mix of two oligonucleotides served as the beta constant-region primer for TRBC1 and TRBC2. Four rounds of PCR amplified the ligated cDNA using nested alpha and beta constant-region primers plus SP2. TCRdb called the UMI-ligation and nested PCR reads again in MiXCR, with one record for every CDR3 protein. The table includes 25,000 to 40,000 distinct CDR3 sequences, less than 20% detected once.

This sequence was found in a human donor in good health. The chain uses TRBV27 and TRBJ1-5, with D perhaps matching TRBD1 (5 bases). Sequencing was done on a sample of effector memory CD4+ T cells from blood. Subset in this sample: effector memory, CD45RA- CD27-. CDR3 DNA sequence: TGTGCCAGCACCCTTTCAGGGTCGGTACGCAATCAGCCCCAGCATTTT. Its translation is CASTLSGSVRNQPQHF.